This TCR beta chain was identified during a study of radiation and T cells in renal cell carcinoma. Overall study findings and caveats: Dominant CDR3 motifs occupied more repertoire in irradiated than control tumors. Top 100 clonotypes averaged about 50% in irradiated versus approximately 45% in nephrectomy-only tumors.

The repertoire was sequenced with immunoSEQ multiplex PCR; TCRdb's copy has only in-frame clones and lacks some. The profile shows approximately 3,500 clones, over 60% of them singletons. Turning to this clone: Its antigen is still unknown.

CDR3 length: 17 residues. V lost 1 base, J lost 5 bases, and 20 bases lay in between. The V gene's germline CDR1 is SGHAT and CDR2 FQNNGV. Sample treatment: treatment-naive control, cytoreductive nephrectomy. Sequenced control tumors were from about 10 males and several females, median age around 50. The specimen was tumor tissue, collected from a patient whose treatment was nephrectomy without radiotherapy. This chain links TRBV11-2 with TRBJ2-5; D perhaps matches TRBD2 (6 bases). This receptor was identified in a man aged 50 or older with renal cell carcinoma. The CDR3 DNA is TGTGCCAGCAGCTTAGGGGGGACGGGCTCAGGGAGGGAGACCCAGTACTTC. Translated, it gives CASSLGGTGSGRETQYF.